The 15 T cell receptor beta chains listed next were all sequenced from one sample in a study of T-cell memory formation after mild COVID-19. TCRdb analysed the 5' RACE reads with MiXCR anew, one entry per CDR3 protein. The repertoire holds about 88,000 distinct CDR3 sequences, with around 25% as singletons. Sequencing was done on a sample of PBMCs or a T cell subset sorted from them (not recorded which). The receptors were gathered from a man aged 18 to 30 who had mild COVID-19 (a few samples of this study predate the infection). Cell type and time point are not known.

On this clonotype: Sequence at one end of the junction differs from germline and may be a read error. The chain couples TRBV24-1 to TRBJ2-2; TRBD2 is a possible D gene (5 bases). Germline CDR1 and CDR2: KGHDR and SFDVKD. The CDR3 spans 15 residues. The CDR3 DNA is TGTGCCACCAGTCCCAGCCACACGAACACCGGGGAGCTGCTTTTT. Its translation is CATSPSHTNTGELLF.

V is TRBV12-3 or TRBV12-4 and J is TRBJ1-5; 9 bases line up with TRBD1. CDR3 size: 15 residues. With V trimmed by 4 bases and J by 6 bases, 7 bases remained unmatched. DNA for the CDR3: TGTGCCAGCAGTTCCGGGACAGGGTATACTCAGCCCCAGCATTTT. This translates into CASSSGTGYTQPQHF.

This chain joins TRBV6-2 or TRBV6-3 and TRBJ2-1; D uncertain. Per germline, CDR1 MNHEY and CDR2 SVGEGT. V was clipped by 0 bases and J by 10 bases, with 4 bases between them. The CDR3 has 11 amino acids. The CDR3 here is CASSYSREQFF. The DNA for the CDR3 is TGTGCCAGCAGTTACTCCCGGGAGCAGTTCTTC.

This clonotype has more than one count but fewer than ten. This chain links TRBV6-2 or TRBV6-3 with TRBJ2-7, with D maybe TRBD1 (6 bases). The germline V gene has CDR1 MNHEY and CDR2 SVGEGT. Trimming took 5 bases from V and 2 from J, leaving 10 bases between them. The CDR3 totals 13 residues. CDR3 amino acids: CASSGDNTYEQYF. The CDR3 coding sequence is TGTGCCAGCAGTGGGGACAATACCTACGAGCAGTACTTC.

V and J are TRBV7-6 and TRBJ2-7, with TRBD1 identical over 9 bases. The germline V gene has CDR1 SGHVS and CDR2 FNYEAQ. After removal of 5 bases from V and 6 bases from J, the junction contained 5 bases not matched to a gene. The CDR3 is 13 residues long. The CDR3 loop is CASSEGTGFEQYF. The DNA of the CDR3 is TGTGCCAGCAGCGAGGGGACAGGGTTCGAGCAGTACTTC.

The gene calls are TRBV5-1 and TRBJ2-1; 7 nucleotides agree with TRBD2. V dropped 3 bases and J dropped 2; count of bases not matched to a gene: 17. Germline-derived CDR1 and CDR2 are SGHRS and YFSETQ. This CDR3 is 19 amino acids long. This chain's CDR3 is CASSWNLRGVSDTYNEQFF. Written as DNA, the CDR3 is TGCGCCAGCAGCTGGAATCTTCGGGGGGTTAGCGATACCTACAATGAGCAGTTCTTC.

The rearrangement joins TRBV6-2 or TRBV6-3 to TRBJ2-1; D unresolved. The CDR3 is 12 amino acids. The V and J ends lost 6 bases and 10 bases respectively, with 13 bases between them. Germline assignment: CDR1 MNHEY and CDR2 SVGEGT. The CDR3 is CASSETRNEQFF. The CDR3 DNA reads TGTGCCAGCAGCGAGACAAGGAACGAGCAGTTCTTC.

This clonotype was seen a handful of times. V gene TRBV6-1 combines with J gene TRBJ1-5; 7 nucleotides agree with TRBD1. CDR1 is MNHNS, CDR2 SASEGT, per germline. This CDR3 spans 13 amino acids. The trim removed 6 bases at V and 6 bases at J, leaving 5 bases unmatched. The CDR3 protein is CASRGDSGQPQHF. The CDR3 coding sequence is TGTGCCAGCAGGGGGGACAGCGGTCAGCCCCAGCATTTT.

This chain uses TRBV12-3 or TRBV12-4 with TRBJ2-3; no clear D gene. The ends were cut back, 5 bases at V and 2 bases at J, with 5 bases in the middle. The CDR3 length is 12 residues. CDR3 sequence reads: CASSENTDTQYF. The CDR3 DNA sequence: TGTGCCAGCAGTGAAAACACAGATACGCAGTATTTT.

This clonotype was detected only a few times. The gene calls are TRBV7-2 and TRBJ1-3; D possibly corresponds to TRBD1 (5 bases). V was pared by 3 bases and J by 7 bases, with 10 bases between. Per the germline V gene, CDR1 is SGHTA and CDR2 is FQGNSA. The CDR3 totals 13 residues. CDR3 in DNA: TGTGCCAGCAGCTTGATACCAGGGAACACCATATATTTT. Translating gives CASSLIPGNTIYF.

V usage is TRBV20-1 and J usage is TRBJ2-7; D may be TRBD2 (6 bases). The V gene's germline CDR1 is DFQATT and CDR2 SNEGSKA (reference sequence). Deletions cut 3 bases from V and 2 bases from J, with 17 bases between. This CDR3 is built from 15 residues. In DNA, the CDR3 is TGCAGTGCTAGGGAGACGGGGGAGGATCCCTACGAGCAGTACTTC. Translated: CSARETGEDPYEQYF.

The chain carries TRBV9 and TRBJ2-1; weak D call: TRBD1 (6 bases). The CDR3 length is 15 residues. V was clipped by 3 bases and J by 8 bases, with 18 bases between them. CDR1 and CDR2 (germline): SGDLS, YYNGEE. The chain's CDR3 is CASSAWTAKVDEQFF. The CDR3, as DNA: TGTGCCAGCAGCGCATGGACAGCTAAAGTGGATGAGCAGTTCTTC.

This clonotype was seen a few times. The rearrangement uses TRBV7-6 and TRBJ2-1, with D perhaps matching TRBD2 (7 bases). Trimming stripped 0 bases from V and 8 bases from J, with 14 bases between. CDR1 and CDR2 from the germline V gene are SGHVS and FNYEAQ. This CDR3 has 15 residues. In DNA form, the CDR3 reads TGTGCCAGCAGCTTAGCGGGGGGGCCCTCCTATGAGCAGTTCTTC. It yields the protein CASSLAGGPSYEQFF.

The J gene is TRBJ2-7, the V gene TRBV6-2 or TRBV6-3; a weak D match, TRBD1 (6 bases). Per germline, CDR1 MNHEY and CDR2 SVGEGT. The germline V and J ends were trimmed by 6 bases and 5 bases, with 14 bases remaining between them. The CDR3 contains 13 residues. CDR3 sequence reads: CASRWGHLDEQYF. CDR3 DNA sequence: TGTGCCAGCAGGTGGGGGCATCTGGACGAGCAGTACTTC.

Within the sample, this clonotype is hyperexpanded. The genes are TRBV9 and TRBJ2-3, with D possibly TRBD2 on 5 matching bases. The V end lost 7 bases, the J end lost 3 bases, and 18 bases lay between the germline ends. Germline V gene lookup returns CDR1 SGDLS and CDR2 YYNGEE. The CDR3 spans 15 residues. The CDR3 DNA follows: TGTGCCAGCTCCTCCTCGGGTAGCGCGACAGATACGCAGTATTTT. Amino acid sequence: CASSSSGSATDTQYF.